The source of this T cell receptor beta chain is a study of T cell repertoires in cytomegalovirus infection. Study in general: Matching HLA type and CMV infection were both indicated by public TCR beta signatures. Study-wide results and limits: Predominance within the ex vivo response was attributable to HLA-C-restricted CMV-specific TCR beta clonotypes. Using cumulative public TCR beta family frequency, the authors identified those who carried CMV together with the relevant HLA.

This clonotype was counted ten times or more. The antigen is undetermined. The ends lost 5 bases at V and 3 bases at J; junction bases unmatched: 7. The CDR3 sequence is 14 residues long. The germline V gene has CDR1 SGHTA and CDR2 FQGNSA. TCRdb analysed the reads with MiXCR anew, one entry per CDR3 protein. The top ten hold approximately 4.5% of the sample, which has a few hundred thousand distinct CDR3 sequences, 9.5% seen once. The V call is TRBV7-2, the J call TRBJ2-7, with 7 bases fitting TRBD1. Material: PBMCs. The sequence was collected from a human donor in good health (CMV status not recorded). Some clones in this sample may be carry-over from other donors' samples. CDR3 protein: CASSPGQPIYEQYF. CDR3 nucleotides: TGTGCCAGCAGCCCGGGACAGCCGATCTACGAGCAGTACTTC.